These 25 T cell receptor beta chains were all obtained from the same sample, sequenced in a study of regulatory T cells in long-lasting Graves disease. Specified time point: newly diagnosed GD, antithyroid drugs for less than 3 months. PBMC RNA was the source of the TCR library. Construction of TCR beta libraries relied on iRepertoire HTBI primers and on Arm-PCR targeting CDR3 regions. TCRdb used MiXCR to reprocess the multiplex PCR reads, holding one entry per CDR3 protein. The sample includes over 400,000 distinct CDR3 sequences, about 15% of them seen just once. The data also belong to a second study, concerning T cells in Graves' hyperthyroidism and ophthalmopathy.

This specimen was peripheral blood mononuclear cells (PBMCs), taken at new diagnosis, from a patient treated with antithyroid drugs. These receptor sequences come from a woman aged 45-59 years with Graves disease.

The gene calls are TRBV9 and TRBJ2-1, with D perhaps matching TRBD1 or TRBD2 (5 bases each). The CDR3 covers 16 residues. CDR1 is SGDLS and CDR2 is YYNGEE in the germline V gene. Trimming pared 1 base from V and 7 bases from J, leaving 18 bases between. The CDR3 is CASSVRGGGRYNEQFF. The CDR3 DNA follows: TGTGCCAGCAGCGTACGCGGTGGGGGTAGGTATAATGAGCAGTTCTTC.

At least ten counts were recorded for this clonotype. The V and J genes are TRBV20-1 and TRBJ1-2; 8 nucleotides match TRBD1. Per the germline V gene, CDR1 is DFQATT and CDR2 is SNEGSKA (reference sequence). The trim removed 3 bases at V and 8 bases at J, leaving 8 bases unmatched. The CDR3 length is 13 residues. The CDR3 loop is CSARGQGARGYTF. CDR3 bases: TGCAGTGCTAGGGGTCAGGGGGCAAGGGGCTACACCTTC.

At least ten counts were recorded for this clonotype. V and J are TRBV7-4 and TRBJ2-4; 12 bases fit TRBD2. Trimming at V came to 1 base and at J to 2 bases, leaving 18 bases not matched to a gene. Germline CDR1 is SGHVT and CDR2 is SQSDAQ. The CDR3 is 22 amino acids. In nucleotides, the CDR3 is TGTGCCAGCAGCTTAGATCCCCGGCTAGCGGGAGGGCATATCCCCTCCAAAAACATTCAGTACTTC. Protein sequence: CASSLDPRLAGGHIPSKNIQYF.

This clonotype was picked up many times. The CDR3 sequence is CASSPPTGGETQYF. CDR3 DNA: TGTGCCAGCTCACCACCAACAGGGGGAGAGACCCAGTACTTC. The V call is TRBV18, the J call TRBJ2-5; 8 bases agree with TRBD1. After removal of 0 bases from V and 4 bases from J, the junction contained 1 base not matched to a gene. Germline V lookup: CDR1 KGHSH, CDR2 LQKENI. The CDR3 spans 14 residues.

This clonotype was seen repeatedly, ten times or more. The gene calls are TRBV3-1 and TRBJ1-1; possibly TRBD1 for D (5 bases). The CDR3 consists of 17 residues. With 0 bases removed from V and 0 bases from J, the gap between germline ends came to 14 bases. Germline values: CDR1 LGHDT, CDR2 YNNKEL (reference sequence). The CDR3 here is CASSQDGLWGVNTEAFF. The CDR3 nucleotides read TGTGCCAGCAGCCAAGATGGTTTGTGGGGGGTGAACACTGAAGCTTTCTTT.

The gene calls are TRBV6-4 and TRBJ1-6; D is perhaps TRBD1 (5 bases). This CDR3 has 15 residues. Germline CDR1 and CDR2: MRHNA and SNTAGT. V was clipped by 3 bases and J by 9 bases, with 15 bases between them. In DNA, the CDR3 is TGTGCCAGCAGTGAATTGGGGGACGGGGTTTCACCCCTCCACTTT. This sequence encodes CASSELGDGVSPLHF.

This clonotype was observed a few times. The J gene is TRBJ2-5, the V gene TRBV5-1; D tentatively reads TRBD1 or TRBD2 (5 bases each). The length of the CDR3 is 12 residues. In germline, CDR1 is SGHRS, CDR2 YFSETQ. Between the trimmed V and J ends, which lost 7 bases and 2 bases, there was a span of 9 bases. The DNA for the CDR3 is TGCGCCAGCGGGGACGCGCAAGAGACCCAGTACTTC. Amino acids: CASGDAQETQYF.

CDR3 bases: TGCAGTGCCGCGGGCAGGGGGCTCTATAATTCACCCCTCCACTTT. Protein: CSAAGRGLYNSPLHF. The rearrangement joins TRBV20-1 to TRBJ1-6, with 8 positions matching TRBD1. The CDR3 contains 15 residues. Germline V gene sequence: CDR1 DFQATT, CDR2 SNEGSKA (reference sequence). Trimming at V came to 6 bases and at J to 3 bases, leaving 7 bases not matched to a gene.

The V gene is TRBV6-1, the J gene TRBJ2-7; 8 nucleotides match TRBD2. J lost 0 bases, V lost 6 bases, and 4 bases had no gene match. The CDR3 contains 14 residues. CDR1 and CDR2 (germline): MNHNS, SASEGT. CDR3 nucleotides: TGTGCCAGCAGCGCAGCGGGGGTCTCCTACGAGCAGTACTTC. The encoded protein is CASSAAGVSYEQYF.

This clonotype has a count of ten or more. The chain recombines TRBV28 with TRBJ2-1; TRBD2 matches 10 bases. The CDR3 loop spans 17 amino acids. Germline loops: CDR1 MDHEN, CDR2 SYDVKM. V was pared by 4 bases and J by 5 bases, with 11 bases of the junction left unmatched. The CDR3 DNA is TGTGCCAGCAGTTCGCAGCGGGAGGGGGTTCAAAACAATGAGCAGTTCTTC. Translation: CASSSQREGVQNNEQFF. The full variable domain, rest sourced from reference TRBV28 and TRBJ2-1, is DVKVTQSSRYLVKRTGEKVFLECVQDMDHENMFWYRQDPGLGLRLIYFSYDVKMKEKGDIPEGYSVSREKKERFSLILESASTNQTSMYLCASSSQREGVQNNEQFFGPGTRLTVL.

This clonotype was recorded a few times. The chain has TRBV6-1 and TRBJ2-7; D could derive from TRBD1 or TRBD2 (6 bases each). The CDR3 covers 15 residues. The V and J ends lost 6 bases and 1 base respectively, with 16 bases between them. Germline CDR1 MNHNS, CDR2 SASEGT. In DNA form, the CDR3 reads TGTGCCAGCAGATTCCGGGGGCTGGGATCCTACGAGCAGTACTTC. Its protein is CASRFRGLGSYEQYF.

This clonotype was observed at least ten times. V gene TRBV7-2 combines with J gene TRBJ2-7; D not certain. This CDR3 is 14 amino acids long. Germline CDR1 SGHTA, CDR2 FQGNSA. The V gene lost 5 bases and the J gene lost 1 base, with 12 bases spanning the gap. The CDR3 loop is CASSDTGPSYEQYF. The CDR3 DNA sequence: TGTGCCAGCAGCGATACCGGGCCTTCCTACGAGCAGTACTTC. The entire variable domain, with the rest obtained from reference TRBV7-2 and TRBJ2-7, is as follows: GAGVSQSPSNKVTEKGKDVELRCDPISGHTALYWYRQSLGQGLEFLIYFQGNSAPDKSGLPSDRFSAERTGGSVSTLTIQRTQQEDSAVYLCASSDTGPSYEQYFGPGTRLTVT.

This clonotype was recorded at least ten times. V usage is TRBV5-1 and J usage is TRBJ2-3; D may be TRBD2 (5 bases). This CDR3 is built from 13 residues. V lost 6 bases, J lost 3 bases, and 11 bases lay in between. From germline, CDR1 is SGHRS and CDR2 YFSETQ. CDR3 in DNA: TGCGCCAGCAAGGAGGAAGGGACAGATACGCAGTATTTT. Protein product: CASKEEGTDTQYF.

As for this clonotype: Without the conserved terminal phenylalanine or tryptophan, this CDR3 likely stems from a read error. This chain connects TRBV28 to TRBJ2-2; no definite D call. There are 14 residues in the CDR3. CDR1 and CDR2 from the germline V gene are MDHEN and SYDVKM. V shed 3 bases and J shed 2 bases, with 7 bases lying between them. In DNA, the CDR3 is TGTGCCAGCAGTTTCGACGGAAACACCGGGGAGCTGTTTTCT. This encodes CASSFDGNTGELFS.

Ten or more counts support this clonotype. V usage is TRBV12-3 or TRBV12-4 and J usage is TRBJ1-3; perhaps TRBD1 as D (6 bases). The CDR3 spans 17 residues. V was shortened by 3 bases and J by 6 bases, with 21 bases between the two germline ends. The CDR3 is CASSFVTGLASLNTIYF. CDR3 nucleotides: TGTGCCAGCAGTTTCGTTACAGGGTTGGCGTCTTTAAACACCATATATTTT.

The sample holds many counts of this clonotype. CDR3 sequence (DNA): TGTGCCAGCAGTTCACTGATCGGGGAGACCCAGTACTTC. Translation gives CASSSLIGETQYF. The chain uses TRBV28 and TRBJ2-5; D gene ambiguous. Germline-derived CDR1 and CDR2 are MDHEN and SYDVKM. Between the trimmed V and J ends, which lost 4 bases and 5 bases, there was a span of 11 bases. The CDR3 spans 13 residues.

This clonotype was seen a handful of times. The V gene is TRBV4-1, the J gene TRBJ2-5; D is unclear. Germline CDR1 reads MGHRA; CDR2 reads YSYEKL. This CDR3 is 14 amino acids long. Trimming removed 2 bases at V and 3 bases at J, with 10 bases between. The CDR3 spells CASSQPLRKETQYF. DNA for the CDR3: TGCGCCAGCAGCCAACCGTTGAGAAAAGAGACCCAGTACTTC.

The chain couples TRBV27 to TRBJ2-5; 7 nucleotides match TRBD1. The length of the CDR3 is 14 residues. Germline V lookup: CDR1 MNHEY, CDR2 SMNVEV (reference sequence). The junction had 4 bases not matched to a gene; V was cut back by 4 bases and J by 2 bases. The CDR3 loop reads CASSSLRGQETQYF. The CDR3 DNA is TGTGCCAGCAGTTCGCTCAGGGGGCAAGAGACCCAGTACTTC.

As regards this clonotype: A much larger clonotype is one base distant, so this may be a read error. V gene TRBV28 combines with J gene TRBJ2-3; D perhaps matches TRBD1 (5 bases). TRBJ1-5 matches the DNA end more closely, so the J call is doubtful. CDR1 is MDHEN, CDR2 SYDVKM, per germline. The CDR3 sequence is 16 residues long. CDR3 sequence reads: CASSLPGLAGADTQHF. The CDR3 DNA reads as TGTGCCAGCAGTTTACCGGGACTAGCGGGAGCAGATACGCAGCATTTT.

This clonotype came up a few times. The V gene is TRBV6-1, the J gene TRBJ2-1, with TRBD2 matching 8 bases. Germline CDR1 MNHNS, CDR2 SASEGT. CDR3 size: 15 residues. The V gene end was trimmed by 2 bases and the J gene end by 7 bases; junction bases not matched to a gene: 7. The CDR3 spells CASSEWGTSLNEQFF. The CDR3, as DNA: TGTGCCAGCAGTGAATGGGGGACTAGTTTGAATGAGCAGTTCTTC.

This clonotype has ten or more counts. The V call is TRBV28, the J call TRBJ1-1; 10 nucleotides agree with TRBD1. The CDR3 loop spans 15 amino acids. V lost 2 bases, J lost 4 bases, and 4 bases stayed unmatched. The germline V gene encodes CDR1 MDHEN and CDR2 SYDVKM. CDR3 loop: CASSLPRDRGTEAFF. In nucleotides, the CDR3 is TGTGCCAGCAGTTTACCCCGGGACAGGGGCACTGAAGCTTTCTTT.

There are many counts of this clonotype. The V gene is TRBV20-1, the J gene TRBJ2-7; D might be TRBD1 or TRBD2, each matching 5 bases. This CDR3 is 12 amino acids long. The V end lost 6 bases, the J end lost 10 bases, and 19 bases lay between the germline ends. Germline CDR1 reads DFQATT; CDR2 reads SNEGSKA (reference sequence). The CDR3 bases are TGCAGTGCCCCCCTCGGGACCCGGGGACAGTACTTC. It encodes CSAPLGTRGQYF.

V and J are TRBV7-9 and TRBJ2-2; TRBD2 agrees at 7 bases. CDR3 size: 16 residues. Germline lookup yields CDR1 SEHNR and CDR2 FQNEAQ (reference sequence). V lost 5 bases to trimming and J lost 2 bases; unmatched junction nucleotides: 8. Here the CDR3 reads CASSQSGTVNTGELFF. DNA for the CDR3: TGTGCCAGCAGCCAAAGCGGGACCGTTAACACCGGGGAGCTGTTTTTT.

This chain joins TRBV9 and TRBJ2-2; possibly TRBD1 for D (6 bases). Germline-derived CDR1 and CDR2 are SGDLS and YYNGEE. The CDR3 loop spans 15 amino acids. Trimming took off 0 bases at V and 5 bases at J, with 11 bases between the two ends. CDR3 nucleotides: TGTGCCAGCAGCGTAGTAGGGGGTGGGACCGGGGAGCTGTTTTTT. Translated: CASSVVGGGTGELFF.

This clonotype was recorded at least ten times. The chain combines TRBV2 with TRBJ1-1; 7 bases agree with TRBD1. The J segment lost 6 bases and the V segment lost 5 bases, leaving 9 bases of the junction unmatched. Germline assignment: CDR1 SNHLY and CDR2 FYNNEI. This CDR3 contains 14 residues. Here the CDR3 reads CASSLTGYSAEAFF. The CDR3 DNA follows: TGTGCCAGCAGTCTGACAGGGTATTCCGCTGAAGCTTTCTTT.